Shown below are 2 T cell receptor beta chains from a single sample sequenced in a study of OX40 agonist ivuxolimab in advanced cancers. Receptor amplification or capture employed the immunoSEQ multiplex PCR assay. TCRdb mirrors the immuneACCESS table, restricted to in-frame sequences. Some clones are absent from its copies; in checked studies, under half trace to an unresolved V gene, and the reason for the others is unknown. This sample has nearly 85,000 clones in its table, and 86% of those were observed once. Roughly 2% of the sample comes from the top ten. Sequencing used CD4+ or CD8+ T cells sorted from blood, obtained in a trial of the OX40 agonist ivuxolimab. The source of these receptors is an adult with an advanced solid tumor such as melanoma, head and neck, liver or kidney cancer.

J is TRBJ2-1 and V is TRBV5-6; D possibly corresponds to TRBD2 (5 bases). Germline V gene lookup returns CDR1 SGHDT and CDR2 YYEEEE. CDR3 size: 17 residues. V was clipped by 4 bases and J by 7 bases, with 24 bases between them. The chain's CDR3 is CASSQDLGPDPGNEQFF. The CDR3 DNA sequence: TGTGCCAGCAGCCAGGACCTCGGGCCGGACCCGGGGAATGAGCAGTTCTTC.

The CDR3 here is CASSQQGAIDEQYF. The CDR3 coding sequence is TGTGCCAGCAGCCAACAGGGGGCAATCGACGAGCAGTACTTC. The chain carries TRBV6-6 and TRBJ2-7; 9 bases fit TRBD1. Germline assignment: CDR1 MNHNY and CDR2 SVGAGI (reference sequence). The V segment lost 6 bases and the J segment 5 bases; nucleotides outside the gene matches: 8. There are 14 residues in the CDR3.